The clone carrying this T cell receptor beta chain is a singleton in its sample. The entry originates in a study of blood T cell repertoires in COVID-19. The wider study: Acute and convalescent COVID-19 specimens originated in the United States, Italy and Spain. T cells, B-cell-depleted T cells, or PBMCs supplied cDNA or gDNA.

Germline lookup yields CDR1 SNHLY and CDR2 FYNNEI. The CDR3 contains 15 residues. Losses at the gene ends were 5 bases for V and 2 bases for J; bases not matched to a gene: 7. In the authors' workflow: Amplifying reference gene primers gave estimates of nucleated cell counts. This table comes from immunoSEQ multiplex PCR, and its TCRdb copy is limited to in-frame clones, with some not included. V, J and clone size derive from that table, while D and trimming were established from the DNA sequence. The sample lists over 10,000 clones; over 75% were seen once. The clonotype comes from a human donor in a cohort sampled during active COVID-19. V is TRBV2 and J is TRBJ2-7; 9 bases match TRBD1. Sequencing used peripheral blood. DNA for the CDR3: TGTGCCAGCAGTATTCCGGGACAGGGTACCTACGAGCAGTACTTC. As protein: CASSIPGQGTYEQYF.